This TCR beta chain was captured by sequencing in a study of persistence of HIV-infected CD4 T cells. Cells were stimulated with CMV-infected fibroblast lysates at about 9.4 ug/mL. Sorting selected CD4+ T cells upregulating both CD40 ligand and CD69. Stimulated PBMCs had first been depleted of CD8+ T cells. The immunoSEQ assay was version 4, run in survey mode. Template was genomic DNA at about 9.8 ng/uL, with up to roughly 1 ug used per sample. The protocol was immunoSEQ multiplex PCR, while the TCRdb copy is restricted to in-frame clones and leaves out a portion. Altogether about 21,000 clones are present, around 78% being singletons, with the ten largest covering roughly 7%. With respect to this clone: Its cognate antigen is unknown.

V lost 5 bases, J lost 7 bases, and 6 bases stayed unmatched. In germline, CDR1 is LNHDA, CDR2 SQIVND (reference sequence). The length of the CDR3 is 14 residues. The V call is TRBV19, the J call TRBJ1-5; 9 bases are a match to TRBD1. The source was CD4+ T cells sorted from PBMCs after roughly 19-hour stimulation, collected from a patient who received antiretroviral therapy. The clonotype comes from an adult man with HIV who was CMV-seropositive. The CDR3 sequence: CASSPRTGEQPQHF. The CDR3 DNA is TGTGCCAGTAGTCCTCGGACAGGGGAACAGCCCCAGCATTTT.